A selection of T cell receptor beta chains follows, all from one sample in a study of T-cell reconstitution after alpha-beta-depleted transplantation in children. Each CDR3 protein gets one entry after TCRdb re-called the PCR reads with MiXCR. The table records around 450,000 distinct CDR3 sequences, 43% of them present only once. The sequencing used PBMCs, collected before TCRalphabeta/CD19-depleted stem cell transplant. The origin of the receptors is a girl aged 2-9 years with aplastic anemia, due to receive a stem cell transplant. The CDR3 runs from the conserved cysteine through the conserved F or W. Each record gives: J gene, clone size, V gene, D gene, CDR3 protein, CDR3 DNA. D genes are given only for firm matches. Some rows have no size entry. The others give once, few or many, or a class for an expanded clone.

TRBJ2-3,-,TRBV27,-,CASSFEGFSTDTQYF,TGTGCCAGCAGTTTTGAAGGTTTTAGCACAGATACGCAGTATTTT
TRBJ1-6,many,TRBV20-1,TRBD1,CSARAGTGISPLHF,TGCAGTGCTAGAGCCGGGACAGGGATTTCACCCCTCCACTTT
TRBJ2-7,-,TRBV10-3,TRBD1,CAISDPGTETYEQYF,TGTGCCATCAGTGACCCCGGGACAGAGACCTACGAGCAGTACTTC
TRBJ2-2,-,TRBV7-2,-,CASSGWGWTGELFF,TGTGCCAGCAGCGGTTGGGGTTGGACCGGGGAGCTGTTTTTT
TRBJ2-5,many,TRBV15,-,CATSRDRPVETQYF,TGTGCCACCAGCAGAGATAGACCGGTTGAGACCCAGTACTTC
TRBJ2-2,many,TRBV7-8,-,CASSRDRTNTGELFF,TGTGCCAGCAGCCGAGACAGGACCAACACCGGGGAGCTGTTTTTT
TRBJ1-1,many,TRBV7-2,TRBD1,CASRQDRDTEAFF,TGTGCCAGCAGGCAGGACAGGGACACTGAAGCTTTCTTT
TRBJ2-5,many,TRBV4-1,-,CASSQFELQETQYF,TGCGCCAGCAGCCAATTTGAACTCCAAGAGACCCAGTACTTC
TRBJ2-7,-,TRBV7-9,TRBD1,CASSTRQGSEQYF,TGTGCCAGCAGCACTCGACAGGGAAGCGAGCAGTACTTC
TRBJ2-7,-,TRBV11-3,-,CASSLRQSFSYEQYF,TGTGCCAGCAGCTTAAGACAGTCCTTCTCCTACGAGCAGTACTTC
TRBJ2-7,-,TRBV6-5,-,CASSSGAGLPYEQYF,TGTGCCAGCAGTTCCGGCGCAGGCCTACCCTACGAGCAGTACTTC
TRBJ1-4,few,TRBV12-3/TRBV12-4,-,CVSKGVTNEKLFF,TGTGTTTCCAAGGGCGTAACTAATGAAAAACTGTTTTTT
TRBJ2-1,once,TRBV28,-,CATRGPGGNEQFF,TGTGCCACCAGGGGCCCCGGGGGCAATGAGCAGTTCTTC
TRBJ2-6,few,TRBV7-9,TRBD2,CASRLGLAAFSGANVLTF,TGTGCCAGCAGGCTAGGACTAGCGGCCTTCTCTGGGGCCAACGTCCTGACTTTC
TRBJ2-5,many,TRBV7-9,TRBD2,CASSFGLDQTQYF,TGTGCCAGCAGCTTTGGACTAGATCAGACCCAGTACTTC
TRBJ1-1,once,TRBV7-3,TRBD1,CASPGGGYTEAFF,TGTGCCAGCCCAGGGGGGGGGTACACTGAAGCTTTCTTT
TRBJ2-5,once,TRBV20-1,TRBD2,CSAREVAGGYSETQYF,TGCAGTGCTAGGGAAGTAGCGGGGGGCTATTCGGAGACCCAGTACTTC
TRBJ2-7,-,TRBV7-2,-,CASSPQAGGYEQYF,TGTGCCAGCAGCCCCCAAGCGGGCGGGTACGAGCAGTACTTC
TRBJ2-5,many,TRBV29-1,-,CSVRDGAFQETQYF,TGCAGCGTGAGGGACGGCGCCTTCCAAGAGACCCAGTACTTC
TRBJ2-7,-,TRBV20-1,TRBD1,CSARDWLTIRTGGGLASYEQYF,TGCAGTGCTAGAGATTGGTTAACTATCAGGACAGGGGGCGGTCTCGCCTCCTACGAGCAGTACTTC
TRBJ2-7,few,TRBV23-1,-,CASKLPGVGYEQYF,TGCGCCAGCAAATTGCCCGGTGTCGGCTACGAGCAGTACTTC